This TCR beta chain is drawn from a study of T cells after yellow fever vaccination. Findings and caveats of the study: Most clones from primary vaccination resurfaced after the booster (96% CD4, 70% to 90% CD8).

The CDR3 extends over 13 amino acids. Trimming removed 1 base at V and 3 bases at J, with 6 bases between. As regards this clonotype: Its target is unknown.

The study made its TCR cDNA through 5'RACE template switching. That step introduced a universal primer site along with UMIs. In TCRdb, the 5' RACE reads were re-called with MiXCR into one record per CDR3 protein. The sample contains roughly 520,000 distinct CDR3 sequences, 21% of which appear only once. The receptor's source is a man aged 18 to 30 who received the YFV17D yellow fever vaccine. The chain has TRBV12-3 or TRBV12-4 and TRBJ1-2; D unresolved. The source was PBMCs, collected roughly 20 days after the first yellow fever vaccination. In DNA, the CDR3 is TGTGCCAGCAGTTTAGAAACCTACTATGGCTACACCTTC. Protein product: CASSLETYYGYTF.